This T cell receptor (beta chain) originates from a study of beta chain features in type 1 diabetes listed by TCRdb under 2018. The study in broad terms: Patients and healthy donors did not differ in mean age, gender distribution, total cell number or subset yield. A total of roughly 100,000,000 sorted cells were examined across all samples, and the number of cells per subset was strongly correlated with RNA yield. In the study, recently diagnosed type 1 diabetes patients and matched healthy donors were compared on the TCRB repertoires of their sorted circulating CD4+ T cell subsets. Regulatory and stem cell-like memory subsets were obtained from only 8 patients and about 8 healthy donors, while naive and central memory subsets were obtained from all 30 or so donors.

Each donor gave one peripheral blood draw, averaging approximately 0.12 L, which was collected into heparinised tubes. A BD FACSAria II and a panel including CD45RO, CCR7, CD25, CD127, CD95 and CD27 were used to sort naive, central memory, regulatory and stem cell-like memory CD4+ T cells. A purity above 95% was achieved for all sorted populations. PBMCs were separated immediately by Lymphoprep density gradient centrifugation and were stained directly, without being cultured. To minimize batch effects, samples were stained and sorted in pairs, one healthy donor with one patient per experiment. This clone appeared a few times. Its antigen is not yet known. Per-nucleotide qualities are absent, and no much larger clonotype sits a single base away. The sample holds other DNA sequences that translate to the same CDR3. Overall study outcomes, separate from this receptor: Because cDNA was sequenced instead of genomic DNA, highly expressing activated cells could be over-represented, though the groups showed no difference in activation or CD3 levels. Because small numbers of individuals were included in the HLA sub-analyses, any influence of HLA type on TCRB rearrangement was left unresolved. A moderate but significant shortening of TCRB CDR3 length was observed in type 1 diabetes patients in all four CD4+ subsets. At VDJ recombination sites, patients with type 1 diabetes made fewer insertions and deleted more nucleotides, a pattern implying thymic rearrangement abnormalities. PCR might favor shorter templates, but patient and control samples were amplified and corrected together, so any skew would affect both groups equally. Naive, central memory and regulatory TCRB repertoires appeared to be more similar among patients than among healthy donors.

Including the terminal cysteine and phenylalanine, the CDR3 comprises 15 residues. The only DNA kept is the CDR3, 45 bases in frame from the first base. The junction shows trimming of 3 bases on V and 1 base on J, and the gene matches do not reach 2 bases of it. CDR1 ENHRY and CDR2 SYGVKD were looked up in the germline V gene. The entire amount of isolated RNA was reverse transcribed using the High Capacity cDNA Reverse Transcription Kit, so the sequenced TCRB transcripts were expressed ones. Deep immunoSEQ sequencing was performed on naive, central memory and regulatory T cell samples, with an average of roughly 3.6 million total reads per sample. Sorted cells were lysed in RLT buffer and RNA was extracted with DNase-treated RNeasy Micro or Mini kits, depending on cell number. Each cell subset was processed separately to prevent cross-contamination, with patient and healthy donor samples processed together. TCRB sequences were amplified from cDNA with the immunoSEQ multiplex PCR, producing 87-bp fragments spanning the CDR3 region. Sequencing of the amplicons was done on the Illumina HiSeq platform. From the authors' description of their analysis: Synthetic template baselines were used to correct PCR bias computationally, reads within Hamming distance 2 were collapsed, and singletons that could not be merged were discarded. Reads were aligned against IMGT to assign V, D and J genes, CDR3 length and insertions or deletions at six rearrangement sites. Within each subset, clonotype counts were normalized to sorted cell number, after which true diversity and Gini coefficients were computed with the tcR R package. The overlap coefficient, calculated on TCRB nucleotide sequences, was used to quantify repertoire sharing. Out-of-frame TCRB sequences from naive cells were analyzed to stand in for the pre-selection repertoire. TCRdb took this table from immuneACCESS and kept in-frame rearrangements with V and J called. Such tables lack part of the clones; where checked against another copy, unresolved V genes explain under half of the gap, and the rest is unexplained. V, J and clone size are taken as reported in that table, and D and trimming were inferred from the DNA itself. Across this sample there are under 300,000 clones, with over 11% seen only once. The biggest ten clones account for 0.015% to 0.02% of the sample.

The V and J genes are TRBV10-3 and TRBJ2-3, with TRBD1 matching 9 junction bases. Sequenced: naive CD4+ T cells from blood. Taken with the paper, the label for cell subset or site translates to: true naive CD4+ T cells. The receptor's source is a man aged 30-40 years with type 1 diabetes. DNA sequence: TGTGCCATCAGTGAAGGGGACAGGGGCACAGATACGCAGTATTTT. This encodes CAISEGDRGTDTQYF.